The source of this TCR beta chain is a study of T cell responses to AZD1222 COVID-19 vaccine. Assay used: immunoSEQ multiplex PCR; TCRdb lists only in-frame clones, some missing. The data show 180,000 or so clones, around nine tenths seen once. The CDR3 covers 13 residues. Germline V gene sequence: CDR1 SNHLY, CDR2 FYNNEI. The V gene end was trimmed by 6 bases and the J gene end by 5 bases; junction bases not matched to a gene: 3. The V gene is TRBV2, the J gene TRBJ2-1; 8 bases line up with TRBD2. The sequence derives from an adult in good health. The sample was peripheral blood, taken on day 0 of AZD1222 vaccination. The CDR3 here is CASSGLANNEQFF. The CDR3 nucleotides are TGTGCCAGCAGCGGACTAGCTAACAATGAGCAGTTCTTC.